A selection of T cell receptor beta chains follows, all from one sample in a study of cytomegalovirus exposure and HLA in healthy donors. Here immunoSEQ multiplex PCR was the method, and the copy in TCRdb shows in-frame clones only, minus some. The data contain about 350,000 clones, 87% of them singletons. Sequencing was carried out using PBMCs. The receptors were sampled from a young woman in good health and CMV-seropositive. CDR3s include the opening cysteine and the closing phenylalanine or tryptophan. A D gene is named only where the DNA matches it firmly. The listing skips clone size in some rows; elsewhere it reads once, few, many or a size class.

d_call: TRBD2
j_call: TRBJ2-3
clone_size: NA
v_call: TRBV6-6
cdr3_aa: CASRTGTSGRTDTQYF
cdr3_nt: TGTGCCAGCAGAACAGGGACTAGCGGGCGTACAGATACGCAGTATTTT

d_call: NA
j_call: TRBJ2-7
clone_size: NA
v_call: TRBV29-1
cdr3_aa: CSVGNITAYEQYF
cdr3_nt: TGCAGCGTTGGGAACATTACAGCGTACGAGCAGTACTTC

d_call: NA
j_call: TRBJ2-1
clone_size: NA
v_call: TRBV14
cdr3_aa: CASSQGFAGSTDNEQFF
cdr3_nt: TGTGCCAGCAGCCAAGGGTTTGCGGGGTCGACAGACAATGAGCAGTTCTTC

d_call: TRBD2
j_call: TRBJ2-1
clone_size: NA
v_call: TRBV27
cdr3_aa: CASSLGTSGSWEQFF
cdr3_nt: TGTGCCAGCAGTTTAGGGACTAGCGGGAGCTGGGAGCAGTTCTTC

d_call: NA
j_call: TRBJ2-1
clone_size: NA
v_call: TRBV28
cdr3_aa: CASSPGIYNEQFF
cdr3_nt: TGTGCCAGCAGTCCCGGGATCTACAATGAGCAGTTCTTC

d_call: TRBD2
j_call: TRBJ2-1
clone_size: NA
v_call: TRBV7-3
cdr3_aa: CASSPSGLDPYNEQFF
cdr3_nt: TGTGCCAGCAGCCCCTCAGGACTAGATCCTTACAATGAGCAGTTCTTC

d_call: TRBD2
j_call: TRBJ2-3
clone_size: once
v_call: TRBV5-1
cdr3_aa: CASSPGLADRTDTQYF
cdr3_nt: TGCGCCAGCAGCCCTGGACTAGCGGATCGCACAGATACGCAGTATTTT

d_call: NA
j_call: TRBJ1-2
clone_size: NA
v_call: TRBV28
cdr3_aa: CASSGAVLNYGYTF
cdr3_nt: TGTGCCAGCAGTGGGGCGGTCCTTAACTATGGCTACACCTTC

d_call: TRBD1
j_call: TRBJ1-2
clone_size: NA
v_call: TRBV5-1
cdr3_aa: CASSLTGGRYGYTF
cdr3_nt: TGCGCCAGCAGCTTGACAGGGGGAAGGTATGGCTACACCTTC

d_call: TRBD2
j_call: TRBJ2-2
clone_size: NA
v_call: TRBV14
cdr3_aa: CASSQASGNTGELFF
cdr3_nt: TGTGCCAGCAGCCAAGCTAGCGGGAACACCGGGGAGCTGTTTTTT

d_call: NA
j_call: TRBJ2-1
clone_size: NA
v_call: TRBV5-1
cdr3_aa: CASSTRTTISYNEQFF
cdr3_nt: TGCGCCAGCAGCACTAGGACAACAATCTCCTACAATGAGCAGTTCTTC

d_call: NA
j_call: TRBJ2-7
clone_size: NA
v_call: TRBV29-1
cdr3_aa: CSVESPRTYEQYF
cdr3_nt: TGCAGCGTTGAAAGCCCTAGGACCTACGAGCAGTACTTC

d_call: NA
j_call: TRBJ1-1
clone_size: NA
v_call: TRBV27
cdr3_aa: CASSIQAGGTEAFF
cdr3_nt: TGTGCCAGCAGTATCCAGGCGGGGGGGACTGAAGCTTTCTTT